The T cell receptor beta chain described here comes from a study of cytomegalovirus exposure and HLA in healthy donors. PCR used 60 Vbeta primers and 13 Jbeta primers. The assay was immunoSEQ multiplex PCR, and TCRdb's table has in-frame clones only and misses some. This sample yields 190,000 or so clones, of which roughly 77% are seen a single time; more than 0.35% belongs to the top ten. The CDR3 contains 13 residues. Trimming stripped 4 bases from V and 0 bases from J, with 7 bases between. Germline V gene lookup returns CDR1 MDHEN and CDR2 SYDVKM. Sequenced sample: PBMCs. The gene calls are TRBV28 and TRBJ2-7, with D uncertain. This receptor was taken from a male donor in good health and CMV-seropositive. The CDR3 DNA is TGTGCCAGCAGTTCCAGTGGCTCCTACGAGCAGTACTTC. It codes for CASSSSGSYEQYF. The whole variable domain, filled in from reference TRBV28 and TRBJ2-7, reads DVKVTQSSRYLVKRTGEKVFLECVQDMDHENMFWYRQDPGLGLRLIYFSYDVKMKEKGDIPEGYSVSREKKERFSLILESASTNQTSMYLCASSSSGSYEQYFGPGTRLTVT.